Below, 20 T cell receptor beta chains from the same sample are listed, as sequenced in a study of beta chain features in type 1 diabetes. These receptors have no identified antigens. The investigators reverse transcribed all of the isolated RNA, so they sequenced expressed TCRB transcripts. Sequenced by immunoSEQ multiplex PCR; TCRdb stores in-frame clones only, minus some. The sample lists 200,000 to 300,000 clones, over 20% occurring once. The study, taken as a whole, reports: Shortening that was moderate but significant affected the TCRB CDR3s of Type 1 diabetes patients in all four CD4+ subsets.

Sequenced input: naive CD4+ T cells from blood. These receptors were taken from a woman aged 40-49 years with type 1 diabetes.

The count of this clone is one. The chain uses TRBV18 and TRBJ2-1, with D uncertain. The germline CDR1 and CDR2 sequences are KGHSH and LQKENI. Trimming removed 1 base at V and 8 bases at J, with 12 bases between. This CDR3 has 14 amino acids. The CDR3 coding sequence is TGTGCCAGCTCACCACGTGCTGGCGGCGATGAGCAGTTCTTC. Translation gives CASSPRAGGDEQFF. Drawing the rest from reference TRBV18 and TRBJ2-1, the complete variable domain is NAGVMQNPRHLVRRRGQEARLRCSPMKGHSHVYWYRQLPEEGLKFMVYLQKENIIDESGMPKERFSAEFPKEGPSILRIQQVVRGDSAAYFCASSPRAGGDEQFFGPGTRLTVL.

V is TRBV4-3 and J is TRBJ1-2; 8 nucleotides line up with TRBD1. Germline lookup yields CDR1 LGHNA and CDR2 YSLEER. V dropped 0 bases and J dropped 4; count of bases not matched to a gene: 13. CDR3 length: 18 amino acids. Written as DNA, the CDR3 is TGCGCCAGCAGCCAAGAGAGGGGTGGCAGGGGGCGAGTCTATGGCTACACCTTC. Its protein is CASSQERGGRGRVYGYTF.

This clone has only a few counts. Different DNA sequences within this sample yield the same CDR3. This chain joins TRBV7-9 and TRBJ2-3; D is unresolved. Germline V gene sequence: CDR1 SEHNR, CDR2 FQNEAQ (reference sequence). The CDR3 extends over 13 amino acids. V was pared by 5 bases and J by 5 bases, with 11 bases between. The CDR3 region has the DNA TGTGCCAGCAGCCTCCTCGGTGGAGATACGCAGTATTTT. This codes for CASSLLGGDTQYF. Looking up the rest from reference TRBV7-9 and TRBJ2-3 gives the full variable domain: DTGVSQNPRHKITKRGQNVTFRCDPISEHNRLYWYRQTLGQGPEFLTYFQNEAQLEKSRLLSDRFSAERPKGSFSTLEIQRTEQGDSAMYLCASSLLGGDTQYFGPGTRLTVL.

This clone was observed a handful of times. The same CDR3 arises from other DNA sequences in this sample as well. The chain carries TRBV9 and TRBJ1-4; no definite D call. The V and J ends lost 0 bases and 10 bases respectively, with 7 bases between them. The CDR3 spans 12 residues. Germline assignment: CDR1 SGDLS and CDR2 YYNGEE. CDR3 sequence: CASSVEGGKLFF. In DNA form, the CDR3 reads TGTGCCAGCAGCGTAGAGGGAGGAAAACTGTTTTTT.

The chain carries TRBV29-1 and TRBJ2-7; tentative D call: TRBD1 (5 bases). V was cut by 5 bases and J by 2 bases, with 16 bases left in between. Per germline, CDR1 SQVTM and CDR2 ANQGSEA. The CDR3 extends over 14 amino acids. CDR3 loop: CSVCLSAGPYEQYF. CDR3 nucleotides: TGCAGCGTTTGCCTTTCGGCAGGGCCCTACGAGCAGTACTTC.

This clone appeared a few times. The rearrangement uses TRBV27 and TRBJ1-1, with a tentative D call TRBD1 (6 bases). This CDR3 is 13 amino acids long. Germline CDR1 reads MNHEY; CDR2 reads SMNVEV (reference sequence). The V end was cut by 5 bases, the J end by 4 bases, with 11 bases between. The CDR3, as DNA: TGTGCCAGCAGTACCAGGGGAACCACTGAAGCTTTCTTT. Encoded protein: CASSTRGTTEAFF.

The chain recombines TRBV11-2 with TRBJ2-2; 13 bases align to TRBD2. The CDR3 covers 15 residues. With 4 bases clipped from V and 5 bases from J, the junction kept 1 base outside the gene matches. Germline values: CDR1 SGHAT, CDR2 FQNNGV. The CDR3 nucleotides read TGTGCCAGCAGCTCGGGACTAGCGGGAACCGGGGAGCTGTTTTTT. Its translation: CASSSGLAGTGELFF.

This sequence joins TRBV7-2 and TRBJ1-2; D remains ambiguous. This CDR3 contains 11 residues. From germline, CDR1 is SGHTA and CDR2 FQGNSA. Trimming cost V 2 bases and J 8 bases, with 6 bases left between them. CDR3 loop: CASSLSRGYTF. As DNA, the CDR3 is TGTGCCAGCAGCTTAAGTAGAGGCTACACCTTC.

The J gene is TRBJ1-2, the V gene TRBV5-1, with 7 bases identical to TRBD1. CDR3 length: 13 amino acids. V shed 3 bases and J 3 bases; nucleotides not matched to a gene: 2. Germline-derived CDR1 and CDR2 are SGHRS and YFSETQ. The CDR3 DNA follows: TGCGCCAGCAGCTCCGGGACAGACTATGGCTACACCTTC. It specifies CASSSGTDYGYTF.

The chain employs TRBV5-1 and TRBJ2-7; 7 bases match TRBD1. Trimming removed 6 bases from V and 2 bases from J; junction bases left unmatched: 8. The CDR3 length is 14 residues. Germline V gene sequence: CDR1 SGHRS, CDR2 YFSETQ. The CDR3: CASTRDSFTYEQYF. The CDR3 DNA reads TGCGCCAGCACCCGGGACAGTTTTACCTACGAGCAGTACTTC.

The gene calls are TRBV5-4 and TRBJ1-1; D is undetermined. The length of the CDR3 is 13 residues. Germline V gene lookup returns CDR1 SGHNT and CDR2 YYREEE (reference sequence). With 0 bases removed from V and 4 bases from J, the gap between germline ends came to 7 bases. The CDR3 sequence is CASSLEQITEAFF. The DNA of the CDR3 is TGTGCCAGCAGCTTGGAACAGATCACTGAAGCTTTCTTT.

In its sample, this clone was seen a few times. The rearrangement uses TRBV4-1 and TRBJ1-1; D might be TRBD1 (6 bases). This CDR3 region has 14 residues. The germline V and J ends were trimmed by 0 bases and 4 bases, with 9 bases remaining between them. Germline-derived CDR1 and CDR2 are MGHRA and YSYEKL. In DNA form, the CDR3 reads TGCGCCAGCAGCCAAGATCCCAGGGGCACTGAAGCTTTCTTT. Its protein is CASSQDPRGTEAFF.

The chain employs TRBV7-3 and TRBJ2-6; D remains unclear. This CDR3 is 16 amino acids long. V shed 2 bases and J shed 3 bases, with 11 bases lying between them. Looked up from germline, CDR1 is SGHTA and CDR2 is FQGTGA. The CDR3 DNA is TGTGCCAGCAGCTTAGGGTCCCTAGTTGGGGCCAACGTCCTGACTTTC. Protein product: CASSLGSLVGANVLTF.

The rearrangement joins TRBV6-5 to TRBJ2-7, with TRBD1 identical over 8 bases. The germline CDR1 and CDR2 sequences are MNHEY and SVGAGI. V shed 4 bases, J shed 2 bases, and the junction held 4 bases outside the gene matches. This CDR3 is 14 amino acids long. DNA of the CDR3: TGTGCCAGCAGTTTCGACAGGGGCGCCTACGAGCAGTACTTC. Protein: CASSFDRGAYEQYF.

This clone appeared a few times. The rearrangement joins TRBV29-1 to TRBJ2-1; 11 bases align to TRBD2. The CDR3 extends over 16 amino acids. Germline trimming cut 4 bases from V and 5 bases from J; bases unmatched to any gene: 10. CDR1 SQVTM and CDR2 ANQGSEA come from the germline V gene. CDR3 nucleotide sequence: TGCAGCGTTGTCGATCTAGCGGGGGGCATAAACAATGAGCAGTTCTTC. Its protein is CSVVDLAGGINNEQFF.

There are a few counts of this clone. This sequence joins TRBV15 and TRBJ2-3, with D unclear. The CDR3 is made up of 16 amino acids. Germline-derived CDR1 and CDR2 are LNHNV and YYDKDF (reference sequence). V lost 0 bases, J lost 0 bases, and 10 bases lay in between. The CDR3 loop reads CATSRDIAVSTDTQYF. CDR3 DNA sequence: TGTGCCACCAGCAGAGATATCGCGGTGAGCACAGATACGCAGTATTTT.

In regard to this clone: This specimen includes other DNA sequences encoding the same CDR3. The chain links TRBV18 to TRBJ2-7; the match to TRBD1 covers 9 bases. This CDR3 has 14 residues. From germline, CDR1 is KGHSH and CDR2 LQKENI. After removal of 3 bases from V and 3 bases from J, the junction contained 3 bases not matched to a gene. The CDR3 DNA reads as TGTGCCAGCTCACCCGGGACAGGGTACTACGAGCAGTACTTC. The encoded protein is CASSPGTGYYEQYF.

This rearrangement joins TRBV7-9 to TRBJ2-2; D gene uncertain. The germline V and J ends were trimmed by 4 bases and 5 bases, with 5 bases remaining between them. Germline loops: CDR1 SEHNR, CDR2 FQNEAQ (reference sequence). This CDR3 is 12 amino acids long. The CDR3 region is CASSSNTGELFF. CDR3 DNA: TGTGCCAGCAGCTCTAATACCGGGGAGCTGTTTTTT.

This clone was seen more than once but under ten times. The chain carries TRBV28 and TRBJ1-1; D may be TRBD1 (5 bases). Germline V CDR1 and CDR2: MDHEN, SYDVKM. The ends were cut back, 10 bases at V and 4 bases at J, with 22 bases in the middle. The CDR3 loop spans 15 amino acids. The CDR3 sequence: CATAVVGATVTEAFF. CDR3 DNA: TGTGCCACTGCAGTAGTTGGGGCGACAGTCACTGAAGCTTTCTTT.

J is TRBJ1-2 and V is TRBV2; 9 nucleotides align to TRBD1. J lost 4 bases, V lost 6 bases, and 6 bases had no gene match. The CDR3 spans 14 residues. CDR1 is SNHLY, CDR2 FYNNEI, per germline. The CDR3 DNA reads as TGTGCCAGCAGCACAGGGGGCGGATTCTATGGCTACACCTTC. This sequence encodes CASSTGGGFYGYTF.